These 27 T cell receptor beta chains originate from one sample sequenced in a study of cytomegalovirus exposure and HLA in healthy donors. Vbeta (60) and Jbeta (13) primers were used in the PCR. The assay was immunoSEQ multiplex PCR, and TCRdb's table has in-frame clones only and misses some. The sample has around 80,000 clones; around 60% are singletons. Input material: PBMCs. Receptor source: a male donor in good health and CMV-seropositive.

The rearrangement links TRBV9 to TRBJ2-1, with D perhaps matching TRBD2 (5 bases). CDR3 length: 16 amino acids. V dropped 3 bases and J dropped 4 bases, with 17 bases sitting between them. Germline CDR1 and CDR2: SGDLS and YYNGEE. The CDR3 loop reads CASSGSGLAGYNEQFF. CDR3 nucleotide sequence: TGTGCCAGCAGCGGTTCGGGTCTAGCCGGGTACAATGAGCAGTTCTTC. Full variable domain (remainder filled in from reference TRBV9 and TRBJ2-1): DSGVTQTPKHLITATGQRVTLRCSPRSGDLSVYWYQQSLDQGLQFLIQYYNGEERAKGNILERFSAQQFPDLHSELNLSSLELGDSALYFCASSGSGLAGYNEQFFGPGTRLTVL.

This chain uses TRBV5-1 with TRBJ2-5; 9 nucleotides align to TRBD1. Germline V gene lookup returns CDR1 SGHRS and CDR2 YFSETQ. The CDR3 length is 13 residues. The trim removed 3 bases at V and 11 bases at J, leaving 8 bases unmatched. CDR3 nucleotides: TGCGCCAGCAGCTGGGGACAGGGAGGGGAGCAGTACTTC. Translating gives CASSWGQGGEQYF.

This chain uses TRBV2 with TRBJ1-5; D remains ambiguous. V dropped 2 bases and J dropped 0 bases, with 8 bases sitting between them. Germline V gene sequence: CDR1 SNHLY, CDR2 FYNNEI. The CDR3 runs to 15 residues. The CDR3 here is CASSEWRNSNQPQHF. The CDR3 region has the DNA TGTGCCAGCAGTGAATGGCGGAATAGCAATCAGCCCCAGCATTTT.

The chain combines TRBV7-3 with TRBJ2-1; D perhaps matches TRBD1 (6 bases). The CDR3 length is 13 residues. The V end lost 8 bases, the J end lost 9 bases, and 17 bases lay between the germline ends. Germline loops: CDR1 SGHTA, CDR2 FQGTGA. In DNA form, the CDR3 reads TGTGCCAGCTCGTGGACCAGAGGGGGTGAGCAGTTCTTC. Its protein product is CASSWTRGGEQFF. Combining the CDR3 with reference TRBV7-3 and TRBJ2-1 gives the whole variable domain GAGVSQTPSNKVTEKGKYVELRCDPISGHTALYWYRQSLGQGPEFLIYFQGTGAADDSGLPNDRFFAVRPEGSVSTLKIQRTERGDSAVYLCASSWTRGGEQFFGPGTRLTVL.

The DNA of the CDR3 is TGCGCCAGCGGCCGGCTGAAATTTTACAGGGGAGAGAACCAAGAGACCCAGTACTTC. This translates into CASGRLKFYRGENQETQYF. The chain uses TRBV23-1 and TRBJ2-5; the match to TRBD1 covers 7 bases. TRBV23-1 is assigned to the ORF class and has an uncertain function. The V and J ends lost 8 bases and 0 bases, in that order; junction bases with no gene match: 21. This CDR3 contains 19 residues.

The chain has TRBV7-6 and TRBJ2-2; TRBD2 agrees at 11 bases. CDR3 length: 16 amino acids. The J segment lost 2 bases and the V segment lost 8 bases, leaving 7 bases of the junction unmatched. Germline-derived CDR1 and CDR2 are SGHVS and FNYEAQ. This CDR3 reads CASRLAGGENTGELFF. The CDR3 coding sequence is TGTGCCAGCCGGCTAGCGGGAGGAGAAAACACCGGGGAGCTGTTTTTT.

This chain uses TRBV19 with TRBJ2-1; D not resolved. Trimming pared 6 bases from V and 6 bases from J, leaving 6 bases between. This CDR3 spans 11 amino acids. Germline lookup yields CDR1 LNHDA and CDR2 SQIVND (reference sequence). The CDR3 sequence is CASRFGNEQFF. The DNA of the CDR3 is TGTGCCAGTAGATTCGGCAATGAGCAGTTCTTC. Using reference TRBV19 and TRBJ2-1 for the parts outside the CDR3, the full variable domain is DGGITQSPKYLFRKEGQNVTLSCEQNLNHDAMYWYRQDPGQGLRLIYYSQIVNDFQKGDIAEGYSVSREKKESFPLTVTSAQKNPTAFYLCASRFGNEQFFGPGTRLTVL.

The rearrangement links TRBV28 to TRBJ1-1, with 9 bases aligning to TRBD1. V lost 2 bases and J lost 6; bases outside the gene matches: 10. There are 16 residues in the CDR3. Germline CDR1 reads MDHEN; CDR2 reads SYDVKM. CDR3 loop: CASSLTKGTGSAEAFF. CDR3 DNA: TGTGCCAGCAGTTTAACCAAAGGGACAGGGTCTGCTGAAGCTTTCTTT. Variable domain in full (rest from reference TRBV28 and TRBJ1-1): DVKVTQSSRYLVKRTGEKVFLECVQDMDHENMFWYRQDPGLGLRLIYFSYDVKMKEKGDIPEGYSVSREKKERFSLILESASTNQTSMYLCASSLTKGTGSAEAFFGQGTRLTVV.

The chain is built from TRBV30 and TRBJ2-5, with 9 bases lining up with TRBD1. Germline loops: CDR1 GTSNPN, CDR2 SVGIG (reference sequence). V shed 2 bases, J shed 4 bases, and the junction held 14 bases outside the gene matches. The CDR3 is 17 amino acids. CDR3: CAWSKPRTGVFRETQYF. The DNA for the CDR3 is TGTGCCTGGAGTAAGCCTCGGACAGGGGTTTTTAGAGAGACCCAGTACTTC.

The J gene is TRBJ1-3, the V gene TRBV5-4, with TRBD1 matching 10 bases. This CDR3 contains 14 residues. Losses at the gene ends were 3 bases for V and 8 bases for J; bases not matched to a gene: 5. Germline CDR1 reads SGHNT; CDR2 reads YYREEE (reference sequence). The CDR3 DNA is TGTGCCAGCAGCTCGGGACAGGGGAGAGACACCATATATTTT. Its protein is CASSSGQGRDTIYF.

The chain joins TRBV11-2 to TRBJ2-1; a weak D match, TRBD1 (5 bases). This CDR3 contains 16 residues. The ends were cut back, 1 base at V and 4 bases at J, with 14 bases in the middle. CDR1 is SGHAT and CDR2 is FQNNGV in the germline V gene. DNA for the CDR3: TGTGCCAGCAGCTTAGTAGGCGACAGACTTTACAATGAGCAGTTCTTC. This encodes CASSLVGDRLYNEQFF.

This clone came up once. A junction boundary mismatches the germline segment, possibly from a read error. The sample has other DNA sequences that encode this CDR3 too. The chain combines TRBV7-7 with TRBJ2-7, with a weak D call TRBD1 (6 bases). The CDR3 sequence is 13 residues long. Germline CDR1 and CDR2: SSHAT and FNYEAQ (reference sequence). The CDR3 protein is CASSLGLGGEQYF. DNA of the CDR3: TGTGCTAGCAGCTTAGGTTTAGGGGGCGAGCAGTACTTC.

This clone has just one count. The genes are TRBV7-7 and TRBJ2-3, with 13 bases lining up with TRBD2. V shed 5 bases and J 2 bases; nucleotides not matched to a gene: 4. CDR3 length: 16 residues. From germline, CDR1 is SSHAT and CDR2 FNYEAQ (reference sequence). CDR3 DNA: TGTGCCAGCAGCCCGGGACTAGCGGGAACCACAGATACGCAGTATTTT. Translation gives CASSPGLAGTTDTQYF.

The rearrangement links TRBV5-4 to TRBJ2-3, with TRBD2 matching 8 bases. V shed 0 bases, J shed 4 bases, and the junction held 7 bases outside the gene matches. This CDR3 has 16 amino acids. Germline-derived CDR1 and CDR2 are SGHNT and YYREEE (reference sequence). The CDR3 sequence is CASSLDIAGRPDTQYF. CDR3 DNA sequence: TGTGCCAGCAGCTTGGATATAGCGGGGAGACCAGATACGCAGTATTTT.

The chain couples TRBV27 to TRBJ1-6; the D gene is possibly TRBD1 (5 bases). Germline values: CDR1 MNHEY, CDR2 SMNVEV (reference sequence). The CDR3 totals 14 residues. The V end lost 4 bases, the J end lost 6 bases, and 10 bases lay between the germline ends. The CDR3 reads CASSSRQTNSPLHF. In DNA form, the CDR3 reads TGTGCCAGCAGTTCGCGACAGACTAATTCACCCCTCCACTTT.

This clone showed up just a few times. The DNA of the CDR3 is TGTGCCAGCAGCGTTGACTCCTCGAACACCGGGGAGCTGTTTTTT. Its protein product is CASSVDSSNTGELFF. V and J are TRBV9 and TRBJ2-2; D gene uncertain. Germline V gene sequence: CDR1 SGDLS, CDR2 YYNGEE. The CDR3 is 15 amino acids. V was shortened by 2 bases and J by 0 bases, with 8 bases between the two germline ends. The entire variable domain, with the rest obtained from reference TRBV9 and TRBJ2-2, is as follows: DSGVTQTPKHLITATGQRVTLRCSPRSGDLSVYWYQQSLDQGLQFLIQYYNGEERAKGNILERFSAQQFPDLHSELNLSSLELGDSALYFCASSVDSSNTGELFFGEGSRLTVL.

The gene calls are TRBV5-6 and TRBJ1-5; weak D call: TRBD1 (5 bases). Germline-derived CDR1 and CDR2 are SGHDT and YYEEEE. The CDR3 consists of 16 residues. V was clipped by 0 bases and J by 7 bases, with 17 bases between them. The CDR3, as DNA: TGTGCCAGCAGCTTGGCGGGCGCTGGGGCAGGACAGCCCCAGCATTTT. Amino acid sequence: CASSLAGAGAGQPQHF.

The chain couples TRBV25-1 to TRBJ2-6; 9 nucleotides match TRBD2. Germline CDR1 and CDR2: MGHDK and SYGVNS. The CDR3 runs to 16 residues. Trimming took 6 bases from V and 0 from J; bases not matched to a gene: 3. The DNA for the CDR3 is TGTGCCAGCAGAGAAGCGGGGGGCTCTGGGGCCAACGTCCTGACTTTC. It specifies CASREAGGSGANVLTF.

The rearrangement joins TRBV6-5 to TRBJ2-1, with 7 nucleotides matching TRBD1. This CDR3 spans 16 amino acids. In germline, CDR1 is MNHEY, CDR2 SVGAGI. V gave up 4 bases and J gave up 0 bases; unmatched junction bases: 6. The CDR3 DNA is TGTGCCAGCAGTTGGGACAGCCCTTACTCCTACAATGAGCAGTTCTTC. It is translated as CASSWDSPYSYNEQFF.

This clone appeared a single time. The chain links TRBV6-1 to TRBJ1-5; TRBD1 aligns across 7 bases. Germline lookup yields CDR1 MNHNS and CDR2 SASEGT. This CDR3 has 15 residues. With 1 base clipped from V and 6 bases from J, the junction kept 6 bases outside the gene matches. CDR3 amino acids: CASSEGRGRLQPQHF. CDR3 DNA: TGTGCCAGCAGTGAAGGTAGGGGGCGTCTTCAGCCCCAGCATTTT.

The chain recombines TRBV9 with TRBJ1-6, with no clear D. Trimming removed 3 bases from V and 8 bases from J, with 12 bases in between. The CDR3 length is 14 residues. The germline V gene has CDR1 SGDLS and CDR2 YYNGEE. The CDR3 nucleotides read TGTGCCAGCAGCGCCCATGCGGCCGATTCACCCCTCCACTTT. As protein: CASSAHAADSPLHF.

This clone was seen just once. This chain joins TRBV2 and TRBJ2-3, with D possibly TRBD2 on 6 matching bases. This CDR3 comprises 13 residues. V lost 8 bases and J lost 1, with 10 bases in between. CDR1 is SNHLY and CDR2 is FYNNEI in the germline V gene. DNA for the CDR3: TGTGCCAGCGGGGGGTTCGGCACAGATACGCAGTATTTT. Its translation is CASGGFGTDTQYF.

There are a few counts of this clone. The rearrangement joins TRBV18 to TRBJ1-1; a weak D match, TRBD1 (5 bases). The V gene's germline CDR1 is KGHSH and CDR2 LQKENI. The CDR3 contains 13 residues. V was clipped by 5 bases and J by 1 base, with 8 bases between them. The CDR3 here is CASSSGQNTEAFF. CDR3 bases: TGTGCCAGCTCATCCGGACAGAACACTGAAGCTTTCTTT. The whole variable domain, remainder taken from reference TRBV18 and TRBJ1-1, is NAGVMQNPRHLVRRRGQEARLRCSPMKGHSHVYWYRQLPEEGLKFMVYLQKENIIDESGMPKERFSAEFPKEGPSILRIQQVVRGDSAAYFCASSSGQNTEAFFGQGTRLTVV.

The chain carries TRBV11-3 and TRBJ2-2; TRBD2 matches at 7 bases. Germline CDR1 reads SGHNT; CDR2 reads YENEEA. This CDR3 is built from 17 residues. The V gene end was trimmed by 2 bases and the J gene end by 2 bases; junction bases not matched to a gene: 8. For the CDR3, the DNA is TGTGCCAGCAGCTTAAGTTGGGGAGGGATTAACACCGGGGAGCTGTTTTTT. Translation: CASSLSWGGINTGELFF.

This chain joins TRBV28 and TRBJ2-1, with TRBD1 matching 8 bases. The germline V gene encodes CDR1 MDHEN and CDR2 SYDVKM. This CDR3 is built from 15 residues. The trim removed 6 bases at V and 0 bases at J, leaving 4 bases unmatched. The CDR3 sequence is CASSSGGGSYNEQFF. For the CDR3, the DNA is TGTGCCAGCAGCTCAGGGGGCGGCTCCTACAATGAGCAGTTCTTC.

A single count supports this clone. This chain connects TRBV28 to TRBJ2-2, with D tentatively TRBD1 (6 bases). Germline loops: CDR1 MDHEN, CDR2 SYDVKM. The germline V and J ends were trimmed by 0 bases and 4 bases, with 12 bases remaining between them. This CDR3 is built from 16 residues. CDR3 residues: CASSLWGIGGTGELFF. CDR3 DNA: TGTGCCAGCAGTTTATGGGGGATAGGGGGCACCGGGGAGCTGTTTTTT.

The CDR3 protein is CSVDSGFSSGNTIYF. The CDR3 nucleotides read TGCAGCGTTGATTCAGGGTTCAGCTCTGGAAACACCATATATTTT. J is TRBJ1-3 and V is TRBV29-1, with D perhaps matching TRBD1 (5 bases). Germline CDR1 SQVTM, CDR2 ANQGSEA. The CDR3 loop spans 15 amino acids. V was cut by 3 bases and J by 0 bases, with 12 bases left in between.